Reported below is one T cell receptor beta chain. The junction does not match germline at one end; this may be a read error. The data were obtained in a study of cytomegalovirus exposure and HLA in healthy donors. Donors showed nominal health when sampled, although they likely had unrecorded immune exposures. The CDR3 extends over 15 amino acids. Germline CDR1 reads SSHAT; CDR2 reads FNYEAQ (reference sequence). Primers: 60 Vbeta forward and 13 Jbeta reverse. TCRdb's table, derived via immunoSEQ multiplex PCR, lists solely in-frame clones and lacks some. In the table there are 60,000 to 70,000 clones, less than 70% of which are singletons.

This clonotype was obtained from a woman aged 45-65 years in good health and CMV-seronegative. This chain joins TRBV7-7 and TRBJ2-1; TRBD2 is a possible D gene (6 bases). Input material: PBMCs. This chain's CDR3 is CASSPTGGSYNEQFF. CDR3 DNA sequence: TGTGCTAGCAGCCCCACCGGGGGATCCTACAATGAGCAGTTCTTC.